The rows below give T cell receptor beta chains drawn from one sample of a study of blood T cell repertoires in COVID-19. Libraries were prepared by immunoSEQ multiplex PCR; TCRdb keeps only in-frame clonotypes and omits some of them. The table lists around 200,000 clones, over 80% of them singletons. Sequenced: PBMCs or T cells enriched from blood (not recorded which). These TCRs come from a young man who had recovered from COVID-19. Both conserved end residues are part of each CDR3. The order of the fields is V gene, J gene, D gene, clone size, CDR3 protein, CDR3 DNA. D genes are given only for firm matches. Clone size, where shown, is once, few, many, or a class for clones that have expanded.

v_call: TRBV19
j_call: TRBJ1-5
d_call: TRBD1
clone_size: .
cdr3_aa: CASSISGTGEGQPQHF
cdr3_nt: TGTGCCAGTAGTATATCTGGGACAGGGGAAGGACAGCCCCAGCATTTT

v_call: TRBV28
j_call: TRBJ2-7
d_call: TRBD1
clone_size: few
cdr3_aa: CASSSQDRSAYEQYF
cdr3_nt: TGTGCCAGCAGTTCCCAGGACAGGTCAGCCTACGAGCAGTACTTC

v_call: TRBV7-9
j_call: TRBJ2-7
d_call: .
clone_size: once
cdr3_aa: CASSPTLQGYEQYF
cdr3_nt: TGTGCCAGCAGCCCCACCCTACAGGGCTACGAGCAGTACTTC

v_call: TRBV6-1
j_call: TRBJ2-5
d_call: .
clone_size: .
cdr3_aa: CASSDDGRTQYF
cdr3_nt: TGTGCCAGCAGTGACGACGGGAGAACCCAGTACTTC

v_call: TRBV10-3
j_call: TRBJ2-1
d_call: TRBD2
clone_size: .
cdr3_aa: CAISKREGRYNEQFF
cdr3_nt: TGTGCCATCAGTAAGCGGGAGGGCCGCTACAATGAGCAGTTCTTC

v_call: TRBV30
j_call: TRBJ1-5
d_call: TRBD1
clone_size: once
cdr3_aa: CAWSAHRGGLYSNQPQHF
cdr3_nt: TGTGCCTGGAGTGCCCACAGGGGGGGCCTCTATAGCAATCAGCCCCAGCATTTT

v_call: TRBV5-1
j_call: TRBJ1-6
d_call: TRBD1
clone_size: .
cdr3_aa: CASSYGQGFNSPLHF
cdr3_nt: TGCGCCAGCAGCTACGGACAGGGGTTTAATTCACCCCTCCACTTT

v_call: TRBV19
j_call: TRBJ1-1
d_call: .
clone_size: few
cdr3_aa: CASSRVGGQRQNTEAFF
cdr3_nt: TGTGCCAGTAGTAGGGTCGGGGGGCAACGTCAGAACACTGAAGCTTTCTTT

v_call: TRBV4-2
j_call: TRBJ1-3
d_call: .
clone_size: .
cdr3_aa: CASSHNVQGFSPSGNTIYF
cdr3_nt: TGTGCCAGCAGCCACAACGTCCAGGGATTCTCGCCCTCTGGAAACACCATATATTTT

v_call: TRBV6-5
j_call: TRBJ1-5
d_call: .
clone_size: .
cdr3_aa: CASSYQQDQPQHF
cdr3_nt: TGTGCCAGCAGTTACCAACAGGATCAGCCCCAGCATTTT

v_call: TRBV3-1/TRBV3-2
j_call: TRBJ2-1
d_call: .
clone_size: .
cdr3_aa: CASSLKGGNEQFF
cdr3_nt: TGTGCCAGCAGCCTAAAGGGAGGAAATGAGCAGTTCTTC

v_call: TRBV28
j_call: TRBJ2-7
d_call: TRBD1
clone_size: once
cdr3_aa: CASSFLDRAYEQYF
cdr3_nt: TGTGCCAGCAGTTTCTTGGACAGGGCCTACGAGCAGTACTTC

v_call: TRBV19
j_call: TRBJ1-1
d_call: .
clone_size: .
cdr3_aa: CASSKTSTGNTEAFF
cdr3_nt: TGTGCCAGTAGCAAAACATCCACAGGGAACACTGAAGCTTTCTTT

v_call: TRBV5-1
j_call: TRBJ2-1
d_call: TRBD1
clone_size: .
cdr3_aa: CASSSGTGGNEQFF
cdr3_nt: TGCGCCAGCAGCTCCGGGACAGGGGGGAATGAGCAGTTCTTC

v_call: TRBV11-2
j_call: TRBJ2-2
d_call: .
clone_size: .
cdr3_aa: CASSNQYRANTGELFF
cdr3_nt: TGTGCCAGCAGCAACCAATACAGGGCGAACACCGGGGAGCTGTTTTTT

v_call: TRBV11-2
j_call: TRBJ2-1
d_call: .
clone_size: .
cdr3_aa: CASSTIRGSYNEQFF
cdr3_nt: TGTGCCAGCAGCACGATTAGAGGATCCTACAATGAGCAGTTCTTC

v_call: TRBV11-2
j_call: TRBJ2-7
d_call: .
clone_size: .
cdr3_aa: CASSFLRKDYLNYEQYF
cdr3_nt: TGTGCCAGCAGCTTCCTCAGGAAGGACTATCTAAACTACGAGCAGTACTTC

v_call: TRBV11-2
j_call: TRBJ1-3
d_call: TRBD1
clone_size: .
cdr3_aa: CASRGTGVGNTIYF
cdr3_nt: TGTGCCAGCAGGGGGACAGGGGTTGGAAACACCATATATTTT

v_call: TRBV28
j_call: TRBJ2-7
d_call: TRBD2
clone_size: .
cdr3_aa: CASSLSLSGRDSYEQYF
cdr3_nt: TGTGCCAGCAGTTTATCCCTCAGCGGGAGGGACTCCTACGAGCAGTACTTC

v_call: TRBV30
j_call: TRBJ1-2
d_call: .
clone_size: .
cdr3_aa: CAWSVVIGTNYGYTF
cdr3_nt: TGTGCCTGGAGTGTCGTCATCGGGACAAACTATGGCTACACCTTC

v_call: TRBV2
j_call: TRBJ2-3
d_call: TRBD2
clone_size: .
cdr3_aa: CASRFTSGDPDTQYF
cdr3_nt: TGTGCCAGCAGATTTACTAGCGGGGATCCAGATACGCAGTATTTT

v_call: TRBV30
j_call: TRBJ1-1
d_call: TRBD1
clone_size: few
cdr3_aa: CAWSRFQGAGEAFF
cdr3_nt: TGTGCCTGGAGCCGTTTTCAGGGGGCGGGTGAAGCTTTCTTT

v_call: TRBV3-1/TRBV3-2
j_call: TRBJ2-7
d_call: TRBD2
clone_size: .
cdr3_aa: CASSQDKTSGTSYEQYF
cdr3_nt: TGTGCCAGCAGCCAAGATAAAACTAGCGGGACCTCCTACGAGCAGTACTTC

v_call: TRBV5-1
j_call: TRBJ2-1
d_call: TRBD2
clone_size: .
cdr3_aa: CASSLKVAGEGQFF
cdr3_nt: TGCGCCAGCAGCTTGAAGGTTGCGGGAGAAGGGCAGTTCTTC

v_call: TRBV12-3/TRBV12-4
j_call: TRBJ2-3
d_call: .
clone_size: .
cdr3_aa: CASSLYVDTQYF
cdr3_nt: TGTGCCAGCAGTTTATATGTGGATACGCAGTATTTT

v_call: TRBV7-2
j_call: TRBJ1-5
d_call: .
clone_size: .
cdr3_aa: CASSLGPLEVQHF
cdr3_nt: TGTGCCAGCAGCTTAGGGCCCTTGGAGGTACAGCATTTT

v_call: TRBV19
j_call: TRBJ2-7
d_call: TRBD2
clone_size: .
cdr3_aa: CASTSAGKQYF
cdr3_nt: TGTGCCAGTACCTCAGCGGGAAAGCAGTACTTC

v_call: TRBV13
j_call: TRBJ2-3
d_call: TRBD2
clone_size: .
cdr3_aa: CASSLESRLAGGTDTQYF
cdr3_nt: TGTGCCAGCAGCTTAGAATCCCGACTAGCGGGGGGGACAGATACGCAGTATTTT

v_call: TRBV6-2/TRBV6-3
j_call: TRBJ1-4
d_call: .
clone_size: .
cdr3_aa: CASSYGQWRDNEKLFF
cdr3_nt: TGTGCCAGCAGTTACGGGCAATGGCGAGATAATGAAAAACTGTTTTTT

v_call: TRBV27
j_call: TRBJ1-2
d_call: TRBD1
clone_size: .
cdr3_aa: CASSSGQGANYGYTF
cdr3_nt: TGTGCCAGCAGTTCAGGACAGGGCGCAAACTATGGCTACACCTTC

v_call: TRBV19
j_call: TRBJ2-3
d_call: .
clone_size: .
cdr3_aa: CASSMQQGEGAQYF
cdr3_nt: TGTGCCAGTAGTATGCAACAGGGGGAGGGGGCGCAGTATTTT

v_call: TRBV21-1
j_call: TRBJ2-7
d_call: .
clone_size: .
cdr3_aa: CASSKARQAIDEQYF
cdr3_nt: TGTGCCAGCAGCAAAGCGAGACAGGCTATCGACGAGCAGTACTTC

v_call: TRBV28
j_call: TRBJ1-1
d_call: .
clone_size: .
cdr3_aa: CASNDLGGSTEAFF
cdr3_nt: TGTGCCAGCAACGATTTGGGAGGTAGTACTGAAGCTTTCTTT

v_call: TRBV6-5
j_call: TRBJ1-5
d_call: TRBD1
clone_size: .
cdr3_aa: CASSSRTGSSNQPQHF
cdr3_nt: TGTGCCAGCAGTTCACGGACAGGGTCAAGCAATCAGCCCCAGCATTTT

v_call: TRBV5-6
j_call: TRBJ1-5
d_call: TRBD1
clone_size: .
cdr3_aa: CASSFLGGGSNQPQHF
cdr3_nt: TGTGCCAGCAGCTTTCTAGGGGGCGGTAGCAATCAGCCCCAGCATTTT

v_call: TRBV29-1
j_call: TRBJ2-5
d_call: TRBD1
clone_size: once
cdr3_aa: CSAPLGTDQETQYF
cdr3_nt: TGCAGCGCCCCTCTCGGGACAGATCAAGAGACCCAGTACTTC

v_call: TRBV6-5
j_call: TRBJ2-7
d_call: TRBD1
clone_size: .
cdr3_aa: CASSPGQTYEQYF
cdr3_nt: TGTGCCAGCAGCCCGGGACAGACATACGAGCAGTACTTC

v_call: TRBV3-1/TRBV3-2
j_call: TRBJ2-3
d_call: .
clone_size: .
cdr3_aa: CASSPQAYLLTDTQYF
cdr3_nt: TGTGCCAGCAGCCCCCAAGCTTATTTGCTCACAGATACGCAGTATTTT

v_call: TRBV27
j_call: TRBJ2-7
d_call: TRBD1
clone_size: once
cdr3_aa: CASSQTGVYEQYF
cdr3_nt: TGTGCCAGCAGTCAAACAGGGGTGTACGAGCAGTACTTC

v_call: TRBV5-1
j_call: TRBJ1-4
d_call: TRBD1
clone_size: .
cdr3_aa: CASSLRDRRNEKLFF
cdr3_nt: TGCGCCAGCAGCTTGAGGGACAGACGGAATGAAAAACTGTTTTTT

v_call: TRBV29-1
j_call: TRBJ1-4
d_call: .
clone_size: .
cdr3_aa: CSVLGAASLFNNEKLFF
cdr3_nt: TGCAGCGTGCTAGGGGCAGCATCTCTTTTTAATAATGAAAAACTGTTTTTT

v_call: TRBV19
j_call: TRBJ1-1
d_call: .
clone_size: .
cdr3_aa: CASRREGAGPRGTEAFF
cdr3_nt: TGTGCCAGTAGGAGAGAAGGGGCAGGGCCAAGGGGCACTGAAGCTTTCTTT

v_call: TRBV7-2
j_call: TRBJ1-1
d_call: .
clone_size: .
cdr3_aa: CASSYMGLIGEAFF
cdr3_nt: TGTGCCAGCAGCTATATGGGGCTGATCGGTGAAGCTTTCTTT

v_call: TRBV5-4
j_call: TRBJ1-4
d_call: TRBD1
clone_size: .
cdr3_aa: CASTRDRAATNEKLFF
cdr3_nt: TGTGCCAGCACCCGGGACAGGGCTGCAACTAATGAAAAACTGTTTTTT

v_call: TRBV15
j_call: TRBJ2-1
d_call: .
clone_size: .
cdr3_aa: CATSRGTYNEQFF
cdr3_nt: TGTGCCACCAGCAGAGGTACCTACAATGAGCAGTTCTTC

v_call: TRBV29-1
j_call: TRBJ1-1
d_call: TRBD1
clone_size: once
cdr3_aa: CSVTPGGADTEAFF
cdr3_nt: TGCAGCGTTACCCCAGGGGGCGCGGACACTGAAGCTTTCTTT

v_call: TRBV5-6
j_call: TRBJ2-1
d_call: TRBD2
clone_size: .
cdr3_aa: CASSFLTSGSDNEQFF
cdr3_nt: TGTGCCAGCAGCTTCTTGACTAGCGGGAGTGACAATGAGCAGTTCTTC

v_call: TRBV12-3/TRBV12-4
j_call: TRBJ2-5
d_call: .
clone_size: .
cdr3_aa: CASSLSIETQYF
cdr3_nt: TGTGCCAGCAGTTTATCAATAGAGACCCAGTACTTC

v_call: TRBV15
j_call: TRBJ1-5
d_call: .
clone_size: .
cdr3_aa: CATSLHGGGINQPQHF
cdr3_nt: TGTGCCACCAGTTTGCACGGGGGGGGAATCAATCAGCCCCAGCATTTT

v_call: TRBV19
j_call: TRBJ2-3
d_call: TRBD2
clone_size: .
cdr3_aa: CASSADSGRGWTDTQYF
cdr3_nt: TGTGCCAGTAGTGCCGACAGCGGGAGGGGGTGGACAGATACGCAGTATTTT

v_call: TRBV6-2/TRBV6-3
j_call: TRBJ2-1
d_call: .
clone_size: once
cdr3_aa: CASSITGFSYNEQFF
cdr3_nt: TGTGCCAGCAGTATAACAGGCTTCTCCTACAATGAGCAGTTCTTC

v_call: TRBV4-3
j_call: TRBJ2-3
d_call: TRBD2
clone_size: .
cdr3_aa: CASSLAGGRADTQYF
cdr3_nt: TGCGCCAGCAGCCTAGCGGGAGGGCGGGCAGATACGCAGTATTTT

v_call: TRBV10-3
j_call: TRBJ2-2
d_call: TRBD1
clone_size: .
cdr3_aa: CAISVGTGENTGELFF
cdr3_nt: TGTGCCATCAGTGTAGGGACAGGGGAGAACACCGGGGAGCTGTTTTTT

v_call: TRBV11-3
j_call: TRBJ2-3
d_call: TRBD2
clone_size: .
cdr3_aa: CASSSGLAGDLTDTQYF
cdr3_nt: TGTGCCAGCAGCTCCGGACTAGCGGGAGATCTTACAGATACGCAGTATTTT